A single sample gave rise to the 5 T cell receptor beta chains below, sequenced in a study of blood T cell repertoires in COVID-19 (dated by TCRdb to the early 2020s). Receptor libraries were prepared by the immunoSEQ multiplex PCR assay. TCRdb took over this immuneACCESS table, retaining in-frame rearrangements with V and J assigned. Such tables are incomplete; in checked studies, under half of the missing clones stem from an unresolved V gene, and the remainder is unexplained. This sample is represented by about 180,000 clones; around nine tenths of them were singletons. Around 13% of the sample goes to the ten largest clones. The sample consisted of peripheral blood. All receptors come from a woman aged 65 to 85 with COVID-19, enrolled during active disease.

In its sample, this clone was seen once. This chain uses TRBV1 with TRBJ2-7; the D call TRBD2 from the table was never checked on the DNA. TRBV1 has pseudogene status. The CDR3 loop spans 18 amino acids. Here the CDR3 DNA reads TGCACCAGCAGCCAACGGGGGGCACCGGGACTGTCTTCCTACGAGCAGTACTTC. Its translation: CTSSQRGAPGLSSYEQYF.

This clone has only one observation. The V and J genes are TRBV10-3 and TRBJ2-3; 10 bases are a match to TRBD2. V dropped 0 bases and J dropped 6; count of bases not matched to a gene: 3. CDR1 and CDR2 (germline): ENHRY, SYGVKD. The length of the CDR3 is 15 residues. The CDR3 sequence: CAISESLAGSDTQYF. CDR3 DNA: TGTGCCATCAGTGAGTCACTAGCGGGATCCGATACGCAGTATTTT.

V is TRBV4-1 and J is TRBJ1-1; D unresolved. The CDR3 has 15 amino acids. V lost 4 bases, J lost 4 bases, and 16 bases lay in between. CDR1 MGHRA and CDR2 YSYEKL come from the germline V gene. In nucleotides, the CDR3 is TGCGCCAGCAGCCTTTACTCCCAGAGAGGCACTGAAGCTTTCTTT. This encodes CASSLYSQRGTEAFF.

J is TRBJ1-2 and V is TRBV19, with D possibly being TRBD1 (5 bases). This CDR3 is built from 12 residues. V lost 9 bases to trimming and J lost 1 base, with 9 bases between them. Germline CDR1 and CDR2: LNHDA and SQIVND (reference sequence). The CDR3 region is CASRQGNYGYTF. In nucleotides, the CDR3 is TGTGCCAGCAGGCAGGGTAACTATGGCTACACCTTC.

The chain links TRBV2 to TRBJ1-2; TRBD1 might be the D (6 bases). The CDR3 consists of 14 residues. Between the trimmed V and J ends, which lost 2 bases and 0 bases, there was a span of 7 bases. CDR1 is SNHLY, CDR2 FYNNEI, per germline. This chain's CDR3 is CASSESGANYGYTF. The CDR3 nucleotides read TGTGCCAGCAGTGAATCAGGGGCTAACTATGGCTACACCTTC.